The rows below give T cell receptor beta chains drawn from one sample of a study of shared clonotypes between healthy human individuals. The data were produced by immunoSEQ multiplex PCR, yet TCRdb's version contains in-frame clones alone and is incomplete. The repertoire holds over a million clones, with around 76% as singletons. Specimen: memory CD4+ T cells sorted from blood. Receptors were obtained from a man between 18 and 29 years old in good health. Each CDR3 is given with its conserved first and last residue. Fields, in order: J gene, V gene, CDR3 protein.

TRBJ1-1,TRBV5-4,CASSPDATYQFTEAFF
TRBJ1-2,TRBV7-9,CASGSGTEGSGYTF
TRBJ2-3,TRBV6-1,CASSGGLAGTDTQYF
TRBJ1-2,TRBV5-1,CASSFTGENYGYTF
TRBJ2-3,TRBV5-1,CASSSSSLAGGSDTQYF
TRBJ2-1,TRBV15,CATSRAGTSGRYEQFF
TRBJ2-2,TRBV5-1,CASTEDRGQNTGELFF
TRBJ1-2,TRBV6-1,CATTAKEANYGYTF
TRBJ2-5,TRBV5-5,CASSLFLERETQYF
TRBJ2-7,TRBV5-6,CASSLLLGTGTYEQYF
TRBJ1-4,TRBV4-3,CASSQSSGRSEKLFF
TRBJ2-3,TRBV25-1,CASRLAGGTDTQYF
TRBJ1-2,TRBV7-2,CASSFGGRKGYTF
TRBJ2-1,TRBV6-1,CASRRTGSSYNEQFF
TRBJ1-3,TRBV7-2,CASSPMASTNTIYF
TRBJ2-7,TRBV18,CATRGQSYEQYF
TRBJ1-4,TRBV5-4,CAFKGRGRGEKLFF
TRBJ1-3,TRBV4-2,CASSQDRGNTIYF
TRBJ1-3,TRBV30,CAWSRQGSGNTIYF
TRBJ1-3,TRBV18,CASSPQGQGAGNTIYF
TRBJ2-6,TRBV7-9,CASSFPSGANVLTF
TRBJ2-7,TRBV28,CASTPGGGVYEQYF
TRBJ1-2,TRBV7-3,CASSPLGMSYGYTF
TRBJ1-6,TRBV7-9,CASSFNGENSPLHF
TRBJ2-2,TRBV10-3,CAISVGTSGPFKTGELFF
TRBJ2-5,TRBV7-3,CASSLYAGGEETQYF
TRBJ1-1,TRBV6-5,CASSPLTNTEAFF
TRBJ2-5,TRBV5-4,CASSLEPQETQYF
TRBJ2-7,TRBV5-1,CASSQVDRVGEQYF
TRBJ2-7,TRBV7-9,CAGRGGGSSGEQYF
TRBJ1-1,TRBV5-6,CASSLRAGEAFF
TRBJ1-2,TRBV5-1,CASSPGQNYGYTF
TRBJ2-1,TRBV4-1,CASSQFQGASYNEQFF
TRBJ2-1,TRBV6-1,CASSEAFRYNEQFF
TRBJ1-2,TRBV6-5,CASSNGREGGYTF
TRBJ1-1,TRBV11-2,CASSLLEYTEAFF
TRBJ1-2,TRBV5-6,CASSSTLHGTYYGYTF
TRBJ1-4,TRBV27,CASSTAGGSNEKLFF
TRBJ2-6,TRBV11-1,CASSLVRGSGANVLTF
TRBJ2-5,TRBV6-6,CASSPEGGAETQYF
TRBJ2-1,TRBV5-1,CASSLRQGVANEQFF
TRBJ2-1,TRBV30,CAWSVRKGGTSGGTAFF
TRBJ1-4,TRBV25-1,CASSVALGTTNEKLFF
TRBJ1-6,TRBV2,CASSDRYGYNSPLHF
TRBJ1-4,TRBV5-1,CASSFGTGREKLFF
TRBJ1-5,TRBV6-4,CASSNLGQGDQPQHF
TRBJ2-2,TRBV7-2,CASSSSIGELFF